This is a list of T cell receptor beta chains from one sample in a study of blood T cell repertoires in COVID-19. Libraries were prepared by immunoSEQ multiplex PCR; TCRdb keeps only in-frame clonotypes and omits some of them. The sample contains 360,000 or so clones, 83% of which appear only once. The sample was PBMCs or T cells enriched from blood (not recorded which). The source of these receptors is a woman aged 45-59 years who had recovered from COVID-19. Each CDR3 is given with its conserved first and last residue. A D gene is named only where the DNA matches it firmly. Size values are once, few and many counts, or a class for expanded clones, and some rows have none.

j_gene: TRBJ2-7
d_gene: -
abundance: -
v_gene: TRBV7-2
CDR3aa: CASSLVSGSEQYF
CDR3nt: TGTGCCAGCAGCTTAGTCAGCGGTTCCGAGCAGTACTTC

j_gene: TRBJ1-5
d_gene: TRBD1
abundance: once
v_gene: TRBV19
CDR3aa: CASSITGDPNQPQHF
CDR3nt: TGTGCCAGTAGTATAACAGGGGACCCCAATCAGCCCCAGCATTTT

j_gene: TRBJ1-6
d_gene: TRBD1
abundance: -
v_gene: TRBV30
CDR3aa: CAWIKTGIDSPLHF
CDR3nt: TGTGCCTGGATAAAGACAGGGATTGATTCACCCCTCCACTTT

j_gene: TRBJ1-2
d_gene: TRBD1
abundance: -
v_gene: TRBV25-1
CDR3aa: CATRQGYGYTF
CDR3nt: TGTGCCACAAGACAGGGCTATGGCTACACCTTC

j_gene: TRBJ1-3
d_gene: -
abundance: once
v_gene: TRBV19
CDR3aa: CASSEQAATRNTIYF
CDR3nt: TGTGCCAGTAGTGAGCAGGCCGCGACCCGAAACACCATATATTTT

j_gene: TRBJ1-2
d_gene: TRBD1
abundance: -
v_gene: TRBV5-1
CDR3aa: CASSLVRTGMDYGYTF
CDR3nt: TGCGCCAGCAGCTTGGTCAGGACAGGGATGGACTATGGCTACACCTTC

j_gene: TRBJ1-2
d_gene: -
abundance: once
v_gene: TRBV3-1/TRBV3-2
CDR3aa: CASSQDYSIGPTRPYGYTF
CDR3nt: TGTGCCAGCAGCCAAGATTACTCGATTGGGCCGACGAGACCTTATGGCTACACCTTC

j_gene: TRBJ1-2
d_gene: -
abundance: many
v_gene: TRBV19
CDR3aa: CASSDPGSLNGYTF
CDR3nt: TGTGCCAGTAGTGACCCAGGGTCTTTAAATGGCTACACCTTC

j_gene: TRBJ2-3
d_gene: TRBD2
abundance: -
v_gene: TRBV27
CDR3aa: CASSSPSGRAVADTQYF
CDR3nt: TGTGCCAGCAGTTCCCCTAGCGGGAGGGCCGTGGCAGATACGCAGTATTTT

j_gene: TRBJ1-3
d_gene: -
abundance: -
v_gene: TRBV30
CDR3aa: CAWSLTSSGNTIYF
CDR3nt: TGTGCCTGGAGTCTTACGAGCTCTGGAAACACCATATATTTT

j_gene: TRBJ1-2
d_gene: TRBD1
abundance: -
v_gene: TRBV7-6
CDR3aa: CASSLGTGTNYGYTF
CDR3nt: TGTGCCAGCAGCTTAGGGACAGGGACCAACTATGGCTACACCTTC

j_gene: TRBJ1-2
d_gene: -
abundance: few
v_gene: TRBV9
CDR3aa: CASSVAPTDNYGYTF
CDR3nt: TGTGCCAGCAGCGTCGCCCCGACAGATAACTATGGCTACACCTTC

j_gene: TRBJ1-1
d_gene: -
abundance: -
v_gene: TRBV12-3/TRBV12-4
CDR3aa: CASRTDGSTEAFF
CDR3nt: TGTGCCAGCAGAACGGACGGGAGCACTGAAGCTTTCTTT

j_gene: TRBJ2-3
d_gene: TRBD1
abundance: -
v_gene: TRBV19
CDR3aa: CASSIRDSDTDTQYF
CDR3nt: TGTGCCAGTAGTATTCGGGACAGCGACACAGATACGCAGTATTTT

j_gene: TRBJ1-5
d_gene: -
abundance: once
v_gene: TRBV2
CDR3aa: CASSELGTISNQPQHF
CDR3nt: TGTGCCAGCAGTGAACTCGGGACAATTAGCAATCAGCCCCAGCATTTT